Listed below are T cell receptor beta chains from one sample, sequenced in a study of glioma-infiltrating T cells after dendritic cell vaccination. Using immunoSEQ multiplex PCR, the repertoire was profiled, and TCRdb retains in-frame clones only, with some absent. Of tens of thousands of clones in the sample, 85% to 90% were seen once. The specimen was blood, collected after dendritic cell vaccination. The origin of the receptors is a human donor with glioblastoma. CDR3s include the opening cysteine and the closing phenylalanine or tryptophan. Each record gives: clone size, D gene, J gene, V gene, CDR3 DNA, CDR3 protein. D genes are given only for firm matches. Rows give clone size only sometimes, using once, few, many, or a class for an expanded clone.

- | TRBD2 | TRBJ2-3 | TRBV18 | TGTGCCAGCTCACCCCTAACTAGCGGGGGGGCCTCTAGCACAGATACGCAGTATTTT | CASSPLTSGGASSTDTQYF
- | TRBD1 | TRBJ2-7 | TRBV10-3 | TGTGCCATCAGTGAGACGGGACAGGGATTCTACGAGCAGTACTTC | CAISETGQGFYEQYF
- | - | TRBJ1-1 | TRBV15 | TGTGCCACCAGCAGAGATAGAGCTGAAGCTTTCTTT | CATSRDRAEAFF
- | - | TRBJ2-3 | TRBV6-6 | TGTGCCAGCACCCCACGGAGGTATACTAGCACAGATACGCAGTATTTT | CASTPRRYTSTDTQYF
- | TRBD2 | TRBJ2-1 | TRBV5-1 | TGCGCCAGCAGGACTAGCGGGGGGGCGGGCTATGAGCAGTTCTTC | CASRTSGGAGYEQFF
- | TRBD1 | TRBJ2-3 | TRBV28 | TGTGCCAGCAGTTCCTCCGGGACAGGGGCAGATACGCAGTATTTT | CASSSSGTGADTQYF
- | - | TRBJ2-2 | TRBV6-6 | TGTGCCAGCACCCCGGTGACCGGGGAGCTGTTTTTT | CASTPVTGELFF
- | - | TRBJ2-7 | TRBV2 | TGTGCCAGCACCAGAGGGGGGGGGTTCGTCGAGCAGTACTTC | CASTRGGGFVEQYF
- | - | TRBJ2-1 | TRBV27 | TGTGCCAGCAGTGTCGGGGAGGAGCAGTTCTTC | CASSVGEEQFF
few | TRBD2 | TRBJ2-5 | TRBV6-5 | TGTGCCAGCAGCCCCTGGAAGGGCGGGGGGGAGACCCAGTACTTC | CASSPWKGGGETQYF
- | TRBD2 | TRBJ2-3 | TRBV7-6 | TGTGCCAGCAGCGACGGACTCACGGGGGGAGATACGCAGTATTTT | CASSDGLTGGDTQYF
- | - | TRBJ1-3 | TRBV6-1 | TGTGCCAGCAGTGCTCGGGGTATGGAAGTCACCATATATTTT | CASSARGMEVTIYF
large | - | TRBJ2-2 | TRBV9 | TGTGCCAGCAGCGTAGGTGAGGGGGTAAGAACCGGGGAGCTGTTTTTT | CASSVGEGVRTGELFF
- | - | TRBJ2-1 | TRBV4-1 | TGCGCCAGCAGCCAAACTATAGATTACAATGAGCAGTTCTTC | CASSQTIDYNEQFF
- | - | TRBJ2-7 | TRBV4-1 | TGCGCCAGCAGCCAGACTAGTTTTTACGAGCAGTACTTC | CASSQTSFYEQYF
- | TRBD1 | TRBJ1-2 | TRBV27 | TGTGCCAGCAGTTTAAGGACAGGGGGCGGCTACACCTTC | CASSLRTGGGYTF
- | - | TRBJ2-1 | TRBV4-3 | TGCGCCAGCAGCCAAGACTACTACAATGAGCAGTTCTTC | CASSQDYYNEQFF
- | TRBD1 | TRBJ1-5 | TRBV4-1 | TGCGCCAGCAGCCAAACCTCGGACAGGAATCAGCCCCAGCATTTT | CASSQTSDRNQPQHF
- | - | TRBJ1-2 | TRBV6-6 | TGTGCCAGCAGTTCCCCGAGCGGGGGTAACTATGGCTACACCTTC | CASSSPSGGNYGYTF
- | - | TRBJ2-1 | TRBV6-5 | TGTGCCAGCAGTTACTTCGGGGGTTGGTATGAGCAGTTCTTC | CASSYFGGWYEQFF
- | TRBD1 | TRBJ2-1 | TRBV7-6 | TGTGCCAGCAGGGACAGGGCTAGTGAGCAGTTCTTC | CASRDRASEQFF
- | - | TRBJ2-1 | TRBV29-1 | TGCAGTGACCGTCGGGGTAGCTACAATGAGCAGTTCTTC | CSDRRGSYNEQFF
few | - | TRBJ1-1 | TRBV2 | TGTGCCAGCAGTGAAAGGAGAGATTACACTGAAGCTTTCTTT | CASSERRDYTEAFF
- | TRBD1 | TRBJ1-2 | TRBV5-1 | TGCGCCAGCAGCGAGGGACAGGACTATGGCTACACCTTC | CASSEGQDYGYTF
- | - | TRBJ1-1 | TRBV9 | TGTGCCAGCAGCGTAGCCCCCAGGGATACTGAAGCTTTCTTT | CASSVAPRDTEAFF
- | TRBD1 | TRBJ1-1 | TRBV5-4 | TGTGCCAGCAGCCCACCCGACAGGGGACCCAACACTGAAGCTTTCTTT | CASSPPDRGPNTEAFF
once | - | TRBJ1-4 | TRBV4-3 | TGCGCCAGCAGCTGGGGGGGAGCAACTAATGAAAAACTGTTTTTT | CASSWGGATNEKLFF
- | - | TRBJ2-1 | TRBV9 | TGTGCCAGCAGCGCGTTTACGGGAGCAGGCTACAATGAGCAGTTCTTC | CASSAFTGAGYNEQFF
- | TRBD1 | TRBJ2-7 | TRBV5-5 | TGTGCCAGCAGCTGGACAGGGAGTCCCCACGAGCAGTACTTC | CASSWTGSPHEQYF
- | TRBD1 | TRBJ2-7 | TRBV5-1 | TGCGCCAGCAGCCCGGGACAGATTTACGAGCAGTACTTC | CASSPGQIYEQYF
few | - | TRBJ1-1 | TRBV7-9 | TGTGCCAGCAGCCAGGACACTGAAGCTTTCTTT | CASSQDTEAFF
- | - | TRBJ1-6 | TRBV27 | TGTGCCAGCAGCATAAGGAGCTCCTATAATTCCCCCCTCCACTTT | CASSIRSSYNSPLHF
- | - | TRBJ2-5 | TRBV6-4 | TGTGCCAGCAGACCCCTCGAGAGGAGGGAGACCCAGTACTTC | CASRPLERRETQYF
- | TRBD2 | TRBJ2-3 | TRBV7-6 | TGTGCCAGCAGCTCTAGCGGGGGGGCGACAGATACGCAGTATTTT | CASSSSGGATDTQYF
- | - | TRBJ2-2 | TRBV2 | TGTGCCAGCAGTGGAAACCGGGGAACCGGGGAGCTGTTTTTT | CASSGNRGTGELFF
- | TRBD1 | TRBJ1-3 | TRBV18 | TGTGCCAGCTCACGGACGTTGGACAGGGGCAGGTCCTCTGGAAACACCATATATTTT | CASSRTLDRGRSSGNTIYF
- | TRBD2 | TRBJ2-1 | TRBV7-6 | TGTGCCAGCAGCTTAGAGCGGGGGGTACACAATGAGCAGTTCTTC | CASSLERGVHNEQFF
- | - | TRBJ1-1 | TRBV9 | TGTGCCAGCAGCCCCGCGGGGGGGGCTGGCACTGAAGCTTTCTTT | CASSPAGGAGTEAFF
- | TRBD2 | TRBJ2-3 | TRBV7-2 | TGTGCCAGCATCGTCGGGAATCTAGCGGGGGCAGATACGCAGTATTTT | CASIVGNLAGADTQYF